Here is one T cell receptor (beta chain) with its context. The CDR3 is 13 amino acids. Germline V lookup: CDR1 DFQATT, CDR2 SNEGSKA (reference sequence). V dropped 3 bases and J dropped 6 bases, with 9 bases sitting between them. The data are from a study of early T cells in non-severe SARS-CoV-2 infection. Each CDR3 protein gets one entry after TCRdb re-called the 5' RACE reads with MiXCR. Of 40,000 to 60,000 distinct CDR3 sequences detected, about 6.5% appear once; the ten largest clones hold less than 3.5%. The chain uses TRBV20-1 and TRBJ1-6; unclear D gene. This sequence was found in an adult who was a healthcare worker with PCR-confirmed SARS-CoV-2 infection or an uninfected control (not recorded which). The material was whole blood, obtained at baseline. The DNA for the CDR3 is TGCAGTGCTAGGTCCCTTTTTAATTCACCCCTCCACTTT. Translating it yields CSARSLFNSPLHF.